This passage covers 12 T cell receptor beta chains from one sample sequenced in a study of cytomegalovirus exposure and HLA in healthy donors. The PCR was carried out with 60 Vbeta primers and 13 Jbeta primers. The protocol was immunoSEQ multiplex PCR, while the TCRdb copy is restricted to in-frame clones and leaves out a portion. Here the sample spans 170,000 or so clones, around 80% being singletons. Sequencing used PBMCs. The receptors stem from a middle-aged man in good health and CMV-seropositive.

This clone appeared a few times. The rearrangement joins TRBV6-5 to TRBJ1-1; possible D gene TRBD1, 6 bases. The germline V and J ends were trimmed by 5 bases and 0 bases, with 13 bases remaining between them. Looked up from germline, CDR1 is MNHEY and CDR2 is SVGAGI. CDR3 size: 15 residues. DNA of the CDR3: TGTGCCAGCAGTCCAACCCAGGGGATGAACACTGAAGCTTTCTTT. This gives the protein CASSPTQGMNTEAFF.

The CDR3 loop is CASSTSGSSGEQYV. The DNA for the CDR3 is TGTGCCAGTTCGACTAGCGGGAGCTCGGGGGAGCAGTACGTC. The J gene is TRBJ2-7, the V gene TRBV28; 12 bases align to TRBD2. Germline CDR1 reads MDHEN; CDR2 reads SYDVKM. V dropped 9 bases and J dropped 7; count of bases not matched to a gene: 10. The CDR3 is 14 residues long.

This clone was detected once. The chain couples TRBV7-3 to TRBJ1-1; 7 positions match TRBD1. The CDR3 covers 18 residues. Per germline, CDR1 SGHTA and CDR2 FQGTGA. The trim removed 1 base at V and 4 bases at J, leaving 15 bases unmatched. In nucleotides, the CDR3 is TGTGCCAGCAGCTTAATAGCCCGGCGAGAGCAGGGGGGCACTGAAGCTTTCTTT. Protein sequence: CASSLIARREQGGTEAFF.

The chain is built from TRBV7-9 and TRBJ2-7, with TRBD1 as a possible D gene (5 bases). Germline V gene sequence: CDR1 SEHNR, CDR2 FQNEAQ (reference sequence). V was pared by 1 base and J by 0 bases, with 10 bases between. CDR3 length: 15 amino acids. CDR3 nucleotide sequence: TGTGCCAGCAGCTTAGGGCAGGGAATCTCCTACGAGCAGTACTTC. Translating it yields CASSLGQGISYEQYF.

The V gene is TRBV10-1, the J gene TRBJ1-1; D unclear. The V end lost 5 bases, the J end lost 5 bases, and 15 bases lay between the germline ends. CDR3 length: 14 amino acids. Looked up from germline, CDR1 is WNHNN and CDR2 is SYGVQD (reference sequence). This CDR3 reads CASSFGLPTTEAFF. CDR3 nucleotides: TGCGCCAGCAGTTTCGGACTGCCAACGACTGAAGCTTTCTTT.

The chain has TRBV7-8 and TRBJ1-2; a possible D gene is TRBD1 (6 bases). V was shortened by 2 bases and J by 4 bases, with 20 bases between the two germline ends. There are 17 residues in the CDR3. Per the germline V gene, CDR1 is SGHVS and CDR2 is FQNEAQ. The CDR3 DNA reads as TGTGCCAGCAGCTTAAAGGCAGGGGCCTCGGTGACCTATGGCTACACCTTC. Its translation is CASSLKAGASVTYGYTF.

The chain links TRBV5-8 to TRBJ1-5, with no clear D. Germline CDR1 is SGHTS and CDR2 is YDEGEE. The CDR3 extends over 13 amino acids. The germline V and J ends were trimmed by 1 base and 7 bases, with 9 bases remaining between them. The CDR3 reads CASSLRELQPQHF. CDR3 bases: TGTGCCAGCAGCTTGAGAGAGTTGCAGCCCCAGCATTTT.

This clone was recorded only once. The chain's CDR3 is CASSLSTVGNQPQHF. CDR3 DNA sequence: TGTGCCAGCAGTTTATCAACGGTGGGCAATCAGCCCCAGCATTTT. The chain joins TRBV27 to TRBJ1-5; no clear D gene. Germline V gives CDR1 MNHEY, CDR2 SMNVEV (reference sequence). V lost 0 bases and J lost 2, with 8 bases in between. The CDR3 sequence is 15 residues long.

The table lists this clone with a count of one. The chain recombines TRBV7-8 with TRBJ1-2; D may be TRBD1 (6 bases). Germline CDR1 and CDR2: SGHVS and FQNEAQ. Trimming took 8 bases from V and 7 from J, leaving 17 bases between them. The CDR3 sequence is 13 residues long. CDR3 sequence reads: CASQTGTNSGYTF. In DNA form, the CDR3 reads TGTGCCAGCCAAACCGGGACAAACAGTGGCTACACCTTC.

For this clone: This is likely a read error, given that the CDR3 carries no conserved phenylalanine or tryptophan at its end. The chain is built from TRBV19 and TRBJ1-1; D perhaps matches TRBD1 (5 bases). Trimming pared 10 bases from V and 6 bases from J, leaving 15 bases between. Looked up from germline, CDR1 is LNHDA and CDR2 is SQIVND (reference sequence). The CDR3 covers 12 residues. CDR3 nucleotide sequence: TGTGCCATTCGGGACTCGGGGCCTGAAGCTTTCCTT. As protein: CAIRDSGPEAFL.

A few counts support this clone. This chain connects TRBV30 to TRBJ2-4, with 10 positions matching TRBD2. Germline lookup yields CDR1 GTSNPN and CDR2 SVGIG (reference sequence). V shed 2 bases, J shed 0 bases, and the junction held 4 bases outside the gene matches. This CDR3 spans 16 amino acids. The CDR3 reads CAWSTSGIIAKNIQYF. As DNA, the CDR3 is TGTGCCTGGAGTACTAGCGGGATCATAGCCAAAAACATTCAGTACTTC.

V is TRBV19 and J is TRBJ2-1; no firm D call. The V end lost 7 bases, the J end lost 6 bases, and 19 bases lay between the germline ends. Germline V lookup: CDR1 LNHDA, CDR2 SQIVND (reference sequence). There are 15 residues in the CDR3. This chain's CDR3 is CASTRQWVSGNEQFF. As DNA, the CDR3 is TGTGCCAGTACCCGCCAGTGGGTCTCGGGCAATGAGCAGTTCTTC.